Here is one T cell receptor beta chain with its context. The record originates from a study of T cell changes during pregnancy in multiple sclerosis. The data were produced by immunoSEQ multiplex PCR, yet TCRdb's version contains in-frame clones alone and is incomplete. Of 70,000 to 80,000 clones in the sample, roughly 90% were seen once. V lost 3 bases and J 2 bases, leaving 15 bases between the germline ends. This CDR3 is 16 amino acids long. Germline V gives CDR1 MDHEN, CDR2 SYDVKM. The J gene is TRBJ2-3, the V gene TRBV28; TRBD2 might be the D (6 bases). This TCR came from a female donor in good health, enrolled as a control in a pregnancy study. The source material was peripheral blood, sampled after pregnancy. Here the CDR3 DNA reads TGTGCCAGCAGTTTGTTCGGGCGGGGAAACACAGATACGCAGTATTTT. This codes for CASSLFGRGNTDTQYF.